The 30 T cell receptor beta chains in this list originate from one sample, sequenced in a study of T cells expressing NK-cell markers. TCRdb re-called the 5' RACE reads, yielding one record per CDR3 amino acid sequence without DNA. In total, the table holds about 550,000 distinct CDR3 sequences. Input material: blood T cells: a sorted CD56 or NKG2C T cell subset, CD4+ or CD8+ T cells, or bulk PBMC T cells (not recorded which). The source of these receptors is a man aged 18-30 years in good health.

This rearrangement joins TRBV12-3 or TRBV12-4 to TRBJ2-1. The CDR3 is made up of 16 amino acids. The CDR3 is CASSFAGARYYNEQFF.

The rearrangement uses TRBV5-1 and TRBJ2-1; TCRdb's D call of TRBD1 is untestable without DNA. CDR1 and CDR2 from the germline V gene are SGHRS and YFSETQ. This CDR3 is 13 amino acids long. This CDR3 is CASSPHQGGEQFF.

This chain uses TRBV7-9 with TRBJ2-1; TCRdb's D gene call, TRBD2, goes unchecked for lack of DNA. CDR3 length equals 13 residues. The V gene's germline CDR1 is SEHNR and CDR2 FQNEAQ (reference sequence). The CDR3 region is CASTGLAANEQFF. Filled out from reference TRBV7-9 and TRBJ2-1, the complete variable domain reads DTGVSQNPRHKITKRGQNVTFRCDPISEHNRLYWYRQTLGQGPEFLTYFQNEAQLEKSRLLSDRFSAERPKGSFSTLEIQRTEQGDSAMYLCASTGLAANEQFFGPGTRLTVL.

This CDR3 is CASSLVRLGYNEQFF. The V and J genes are TRBV27 and TRBJ2-1. CDR1 MNHEY and CDR2 SMNVEV come from the germline V gene (reference sequence). The CDR3 totals 15 residues.

The chain uses TRBV6-5 and TRBJ1-1; TCRdb's D call, TRBD1, is unchecked because there is no DNA. The germline V gene encodes CDR1 MNHEY and CDR2 SVGAGI. This CDR3 has 14 residues. CDR3 sequence reads: CASSYSPDKTQAFF.

The chain carries TRBV29-1 and TRBJ1-5; without DNA, the TCRdb call of TRBD1 cannot be checked. CDR1 is SQVTM, CDR2 ANQGSEA, per germline. The CDR3 extends over 14 amino acids. The CDR3 protein is CSVTSGTGNQPQHF.

The gene calls are TRBV15 and TRBJ2-4; TCRdb reports TRBD2, a call that lacks DNA to check it against. The CDR3 sequence is 17 residues long. Germline loops: CDR1 LNHNV, CDR2 YYDKDF (reference sequence). Here the CDR3 reads CATSRDRDGTSKNIQYF.

The rearrangement joins TRBV7-2 to TRBJ2-5. This CDR3 region has 11 residues. Germline CDR1 SGHTA, CDR2 FQGNSA. The CDR3 sequence is CASRVGETQYF.

V and J are TRBV7-9 and TRBJ1-6; TCRdb reports TRBD1, a call that lacks DNA to check it against. The CDR3 is 13 residues long. Germline values: CDR1 SEHNR, CDR2 FQNEAQ (reference sequence). The CDR3 here is CASLGLTDSPLHF.

The rearrangement links TRBV5-1 to TRBJ2-7; TCRdb indicates TRBD1, and absent DNA this call remains unverified. Germline V lookup: CDR1 SGHRS, CDR2 YFSETQ. The CDR3 totals 20 residues. This chain's CDR3 is CASSLGGGTGKNRMSYEQYF.

J is TRBJ2-2 and V is TRBV9; checking the TCRdb D call of TRBD2 is not possible without DNA. The germline CDR1 and CDR2 sequences are SGDLS and YYNGEE. This CDR3 has 14 amino acids. This CDR3 is CASSGSLNTGELFF.

V gene TRBV5-1 combines with J gene TRBJ2-7; TCRdb's D call, TRBD2, is unchecked because there is no DNA. Germline V gene lookup returns CDR1 SGHRS and CDR2 YFSETQ. The CDR3 is 15 residues long. CDR3 region: CASSLWGLGSYEQYF.

The V call is TRBV5-1, the J call TRBJ2-1; the D gene TCRdb calls, TRBD1, cannot be checked with no DNA. Germline CDR1 reads SGHRS; CDR2 reads YFSETQ. The CDR3 extends over 15 amino acids. CDR3 protein: CASSLGGRGGNEQFF.

The chain uses TRBV10-3 and TRBJ2-3; the D call from TCRdb, TRBD2, cannot be confirmed without DNA. The CDR3 spans 19 residues. The germline V gene encodes CDR1 ENHRY and CDR2 SYGVKD. CDR3 protein: CAISETPGAGGQGPDTQYF.

The chain recombines TRBV18 with TRBJ2-1; TCRdb designates TRBD2, a call that cannot be tested without DNA. Germline CDR1 KGHSH, CDR2 LQKENI. This CDR3 has 16 amino acids. The CDR3 sequence: CASSPGLAGGINEQFF. The variable domain in full, with the rest retrieved from reference TRBV18 and TRBJ2-1, is NAGVMQNPRHLVRRRGQEARLRCSPMKGHSHVYWYRQLPEEGLKFMVYLQKENIIDESGMPKERFSAEFPKEGPSILRIQQVVRGDSAAYFCASSPGLAGGINEQFFGPGTRLTVL.

The J gene is TRBJ2-5, the V gene TRBV6-1; the TRBD2 assignment by TCRdb is unverifiable without DNA. Germline V gene data show CDR1 as MNHNS and CDR2 as SASEGT. The CDR3 covers 14 residues. The CDR3 is CASRVGDPQETQYF.

The CDR3 protein is CATDKFPGGAGGSTDTQYF. The rearrangement joins TRBV27 to TRBJ2-3; as DNA is missing, the TRBD1 call by TCRdb cannot be tested. This CDR3 region has 19 residues. In germline, CDR1 is MNHEY, CDR2 SMNVEV (reference sequence).

The chain's CDR3 is CASSPRGTGDYGYTF. The chain recombines TRBV7-2 with TRBJ1-2; without DNA, the TCRdb call of TRBD1 cannot be checked. The CDR3 consists of 15 residues. Per germline, CDR1 SGHTA and CDR2 FQGNSA.

The genes are TRBV3-1 and TRBJ2-3; TCRdb's D gene call, TRBD1, goes unchecked for lack of DNA. The germline V gene encodes CDR1 LGHDT and CDR2 YNNKEL (reference sequence). This CDR3 spans 16 amino acids. This chain's CDR3 is CASSHPGTVGTDTQYF.

The CDR3 sequence: CASSLSSGSGYEQYF. The chain combines TRBV27 with TRBJ2-7; TCRdb designates TRBD2, a call that cannot be tested without DNA. This CDR3 spans 15 amino acids. CDR1 is MNHEY, CDR2 SMNVEV, per germline (reference sequence).

The chain combines TRBV4-3 with TRBJ2-3; TCRdb's D call of TRBD2 is untestable without DNA. The CDR3 totals 15 residues. Germline V gene data show CDR1 as LGHNA and CDR2 as YSLEER. CDR3 loop: CASSNLPGEQSTQYF.

CDR3 sequence reads: CASSLDLDWSRRAFNEQFF. This chain connects TRBV11-2 to TRBJ2-1; without DNA, the TCRdb call of TRBD2 cannot be checked. CDR3 size: 19 residues. Germline CDR1 reads SGHAT; CDR2 reads FQNNGV.

V usage is TRBV7-7 and J usage is TRBJ2-5; TCRdb returns TRBD2, unconfirmable since there is no DNA. CDR1 SSHAT and CDR2 FNYEAQ come from the germline V gene (reference sequence). The CDR3 sequence is 15 residues long. The CDR3 protein is CASSLGGRAGPTQYF.

The rearrangement links TRBV6-1 to TRBJ1-1. Germline V CDR1 and CDR2: MNHNS, SASEGT. This CDR3 is built from 13 residues. CDR3 region: CASRSGRNTEAFF.

The chain joins TRBV6-1 to TRBJ1-4; the D call of TRBD1 rests on TCRdb alone, since no DNA is present to check it. The CDR3 loop spans 16 amino acids. Germline CDR1 and CDR2: MNHNS and SASEGT. The CDR3 protein is CASSQYGGTGFEKLFF.

The chain employs TRBV24-1 and TRBJ2-5; TCRdb designates TRBD1, a call that cannot be tested without DNA. Germline values: CDR1 KGHDR, CDR2 SFDVKD. CDR3 length: 16 amino acids. The CDR3 is CATSDPRGQGQETQYF.

CDR3 protein: CASSLVAAGNSPLHF. V and J are TRBV5-1 and TRBJ1-6. CDR1 is SGHRS and CDR2 is YFSETQ in the germline V gene. This CDR3 comprises 15 residues.

The chain recombines TRBV27 with TRBJ2-3; TCRdb indicates TRBD2, and absent DNA this call remains unverified. The CDR3 contains 14 residues. Germline CDR1 reads MNHEY; CDR2 reads SMNVEV (reference sequence). The CDR3 protein is CASRGGRATDTQYF.

This sequence joins TRBV29-1 and TRBJ2-1; lacking DNA, the TRBD1 call made by TCRdb goes unchecked. CDR1 is SQVTM and CDR2 is ANQGSEA in the germline V gene. CDR3 length equals 15 residues. CDR3 sequence: CSVAGSRTGEIEQFF.

V is TRBV20-1 and J is TRBJ1-1; TCRdb lists TRBD1, though no DNA is available to test this call. The CDR3 totals 13 residues. CDR1 and CDR2 (germline): DFQATT, SNEGSKA (reference sequence). This CDR3 reads CSAYRVGSTEAFF.